This T cell receptor beta chain was recovered during a study of blood T cell repertoires in COVID-19. Background on the study: Sites across the United States, Italy and Spain contributed samples from acute and convalescent COVID-19. The analysed material was cDNA or gDNA that came from T cells, B-cell-depleted T cells, or PBMCs.

The germline V gene encodes CDR1 LGHNA and CDR2 YSLEER. V was trimmed by 0 bases and J by 3 bases, leaving 9 bases between them. The length of the CDR3 is 14 residues. Source study methods: Estimates of nucleated cell counts were drawn from the amplification of reference gene primers. Using immunoSEQ multiplex PCR, the repertoire was profiled, and TCRdb retains in-frame clones only, with some absent. From that table come the V and J calls and clone size; the DNA was used to work out D and trimming. The repertoire holds just under 35,000 clones, with more than 90% as singletons. The origin of this receptor is a man aged 55 to 70 with active or convalescent COVID-19. This chain connects TRBV4-3 to TRBJ2-7; D call uncertain. Input material: peripheral blood. The CDR3, as DNA: TGCGCCAGCAGCCAAGATCAGGCAGACTACGAGCAGTACTTC. Amino acid sequence: CASSQDQADYEQYF.